What follows are 20 T cell receptor beta chains derived from one specimen sequenced in a study of T cells after yellow fever vaccination. TCRdb processed the 5' RACE reads anew with MiXCR; each CDR3 protein has one entry. This sample carries 100,000 to 150,000 distinct CDR3 sequences, about 7% of them seen once, and the ten largest clones take around 2.5%. Sequenced here: CD4+ T cells sorted from PBMCs, sampled about 10 days after the first yellow fever vaccination. All receptors come from a man between 18 and 35 years old who received the YFV17D yellow fever vaccine.

This clonotype has at least ten counts. The CDR3 here is CASSRAGQSYEQYF. CDR3 DNA sequence: TGTGCCAGCAGCCGGGCGGGACAGAGCTACGAGCAGTACTTC. V and J are TRBV3-1 and TRBJ2-7, with D perhaps matching TRBD1 (7 bases). Between the trimmed V and J ends, which lost 4 bases and 3 bases, there was a span of 13 bases. CDR1 is LGHDT, CDR2 YNNKEL, per germline (reference sequence). The CDR3 is 14 amino acids.

This clonotype occurred many times. The rearrangement joins TRBV15 to TRBJ1-2; D gene ambiguous. Trimming cost V 3 bases and J 7 bases, with 9 bases left between them. Per germline, CDR1 LNHNV and CDR2 YYDKDF (reference sequence). CDR3 length: 12 residues. Here the CDR3 reads CATSSYFGGYTF. The CDR3 DNA reads TGTGCCACCAGCAGTTACTTTGGTGGCTACACCTTC.

In the case of this clonotype: A much larger clone lies one base from this, so it may be a read error. The chain uses TRBV7-2 and TRBJ2-2, with D possibly matching TRBD2 (6 bases). This CDR3 region has 16 residues. The V gene lost 5 bases and the J gene lost 6 bases, with 19 bases spanning the gap. From germline, CDR1 is SGHTA and CDR2 FQGNSA. The CDR3 region is CASSPRTGEKAGELFF. For the CDR3, the DNA is TGTGCCAGCAGCCCGCGGACGGGGGAAAAAGCCGGGGAGCTGTTTTTT. The full variable domain, with the rest looked up from reference TRBV7-2 and TRBJ2-2, is GAGVSQSPSNKVTEKGKDVELRCDPISGHTALYWYRQSLGQGLEFLIYFQGNSAPDKSGLPSDRFSAERTGGSVSTLTIQRTQQEDSAVYLCASSPRTGEKAGELFFGEGSRLTVL.

This clonotype occurred a few times. The V call is TRBV5-1, the J call TRBJ2-5; TRBD2 matches at 8 bases. Germline trimming cut 4 bases from V and 2 bases from J; bases unmatched to any gene: 10. CDR1 SGHRS and CDR2 YFSETQ come from the germline V gene. This CDR3 contains 16 residues. The CDR3, as DNA: TGCGCCAGCAGCGTATATGGGACTAGAGGTCAAGAGACCCAGTACTTC. Its protein product is CASSVYGTRGQETQYF. The whole variable domain, remainder taken from reference TRBV5-1 and TRBJ2-5, is KAGVTQTPRYLIKTRGQQVTLSCSPISGHRSVSWYQQTPGQGLQFLFEYFSETQRNKGNFPGRFSGRQFSNSRSEMNVSTLELGDSALYLCASSVYGTRGQETQYFGPGTRLLVL.

This clonotype appeared a few times. The chain carries TRBV4-2 and TRBJ2-5, with 10 bases that match TRBD1. This CDR3 is built from 15 residues. Per the germline V gene, CDR1 is LGHNA and CDR2 is YNFKEQ. V was clipped by 1 base and J by 2 bases; unmatched bases: 1. CDR3 amino acids: CASSQGDRGQETQYF. CDR3 DNA sequence: TGTGCCAGCAGCCAAGGGGACAGGGGACAAGAGACCCAGTACTTC.

This clonotype occurred many times. The genes are TRBV7-2 and TRBJ2-1; 10 positions agree with TRBD2. Germline lookup yields CDR1 SGHTA and CDR2 FQGNSA. The CDR3 sequence is 16 residues long. V lost 7 bases and J lost 8; bases outside the gene matches: 14. For the CDR3, the DNA is TGTGCCAGCACCGCACGTGTAGCGGGGGGCGGCCATGAGCAGTTCTTC. The encoded protein is CASTARVAGGGHEQFF.

This chain uses TRBV29-1 with TRBJ1-2, with TRBD1 as a possible D gene (6 bases). With 7 bases removed from V and 4 bases from J, the gap between germline ends came to 16 bases. In germline, CDR1 is SQVTM, CDR2 ANQGSEA. The CDR3 covers 13 residues. CDR3 in DNA: TGCAGCGCTAGGTCGGTAGGGGGCTATGGCTACACCTTC. Translated, it gives CSARSVGGYGYTF.

This clonotype was observed at least ten times. The chain is built from TRBV5-1 and TRBJ2-7; 12 nucleotides agree with TRBD2. There are 14 residues in the CDR3. Germline trimming cut 4 bases from V and 4 bases from J; bases unmatched to any gene: 3. Germline assignment: CDR1 SGHRS and CDR2 YFSETQ. For the CDR3, the DNA is TGCGCCAGCAGCGCGACTAGCGGGGGATACGAGCAGTACTTC. It is translated as CASSATSGGYEQYF.

This clonotype was observed a few times. J is TRBJ1-6 and V is TRBV7-9, with 9 bases aligning to TRBD1. The ends lost 5 bases at V and 8 bases at J; junction bases unmatched: 10. Germline CDR1 and CDR2: SEHNR and FQNEAQ (reference sequence). The CDR3 extends over 16 amino acids. DNA of the CDR3: TGTGCCAGCAGCCACCGGGACAGGGTTTTTCATTCACCCCTCCACTTT. This sequence encodes CASSHRDRVFHSPLHF.

As regards this clonotype: A much larger clone differs from this one at a single base, so this may be a read error. The rearrangement links TRBV28 to TRBJ1-4; D possibly corresponds to TRBD1 (5 bases). The CDR3 has 15 residues. Trimming took 5 bases from V and 10 from J, leaving 20 bases between them. CDR1 MDHEN and CDR2 SYDVKM come from the germline V gene. This CDR3 reads CASSPNRGGYLKLFF. The CDR3, as DNA: TGTGCCAGCAGTCCGAACCGGGGGGGGTACCTAAAACTGTTTTTT.

V is TRBV5-4 and J is TRBJ2-7, with TRBD1 matching 7 bases. Per germline, CDR1 SGHNT and CDR2 YYREEE (reference sequence). With V trimmed by 3 bases and J by 6 bases, 12 bases remained unmatched. CDR3 length equals 15 residues. CDR3 DNA: TGTGCCAGCAGCTATCGAACAGGGGAACGAAGCGAGCAGTACTTC. It yields the protein CASSYRTGERSEQYF.

This clonotype has ten or more counts. The rearrangement joins TRBV9 to TRBJ1-4, with a possible D match to TRBD1 (5 bases). The germline CDR1 and CDR2 sequences are SGDLS and YYNGEE. There are 14 residues in the CDR3. V was cut by 3 bases and J by 2 bases, with 8 bases left in between. The CDR3 nucleotides read TGTGCCAGCAGCGAAGGGGTGACTAATGAAAAACTGTTTTTT. This translates into CASSEGVTNEKLFF.

This clonotype came up many times. The rearrangement links TRBV10-3 to TRBJ1-1; D remains unclear. V shed 5 bases and J shed 1 base, with 5 bases lying between them. CDR1 is ENHRY and CDR2 is SYGVKD in the germline V gene. The length of the CDR3 is 12 residues. The CDR3 reads CAISTENTEAFF. The CDR3 DNA follows: TGTGCCATCAGTACAGAGAACACTGAAGCTTTCTTT.

This clonotype was recorded many times. The chain joins TRBV28 to TRBJ1-5; D not resolved. Germline CDR1 and CDR2: MDHEN and SYDVKM. The germline V and J ends were trimmed by 7 bases and 7 bases, with 14 bases remaining between them. This CDR3 is built from 13 residues. CDR3 sequence (DNA): TGTGCCAGCAACCAACCCCCGTCGCAGCCCCAGCATTTT. The encoded protein is CASNQPPSQPQHF.

Of note for this clonotype: A much larger clonotype is one base distant, so this may be a read error. This chain links TRBV6-6 with TRBJ2-5, with TRBD2 identical over 7 bases. V shed 5 bases and J 9 bases; nucleotides not matched to a gene: 9. CDR1 is MNHNY and CDR2 is SVGAGI in the germline V gene (reference sequence). The CDR3 loop spans 13 amino acids. DNA of the CDR3: TGTGCCAGCAGTACAGAATTGCGGGAGTCCCAGTACTTC. Encoded protein: CASSTELRESQYF.

This clonotype was picked up many times. The chain recombines TRBV6-5 with TRBJ1-2; 7 bases are a match to TRBD1. The CDR3 is made up of 14 amino acids. The V gene's germline CDR1 is MNHEY and CDR2 SVGAGI. The trim removed 2 bases at V and 7 bases at J, leaving 7 bases unmatched. This CDR3 is CASSYRRTGGGYTF. Written as DNA, the CDR3 is TGTGCCAGCAGTTACCGGAGGACAGGCGGTGGCTACACCTTC.

The chain uses TRBV7-2 and TRBJ2-6; tentative D call: TRBD2 (5 bases). The V and J ends lost 5 bases and 0 bases respectively, with 14 bases between them. Germline-derived CDR1 and CDR2 are SGHTA and FQGNSA. The CDR3 has 17 amino acids. For the CDR3, the DNA is TGTGCCAGCAGCGCGGGCTCCCCCTCCTCTGGGGCCAACGTCCTGACTTTC. Its translation is CASSAGSPSSGANVLTF.

Many counts were recorded for this clonotype. The rearrangement joins TRBV20-1 to TRBJ1-5; 9 nucleotides agree with TRBD1. The trim removed 6 bases at V and 5 bases at J, leaving 5 bases unmatched. Germline V gives CDR1 DFQATT, CDR2 SNEGSKA (reference sequence). CDR3 size: 13 residues. The CDR3 region is CSARTGGYQPQHF. DNA for the CDR3: TGCAGTGCCCGAACAGGGGGCTATCAGCCCCAGCATTTT.

In this sample, this clonotype turned up many times. The rearrangement uses TRBV11-2 and TRBJ2-1; TRBD2 matches 10 bases. The CDR3 is 14 amino acids. V gave up 5 bases and J gave up 8 bases; unmatched junction bases: 6. The V gene's germline CDR1 is SGHAT and CDR2 FQNNGV. In DNA form, the CDR3 reads TGTGCCAGCAGCGACAGCGGGGGGGCCCATGAGCAGTTCTTC. Amino acids: CASSDSGGAHEQFF.

This clonotype was detected many times. This chain links TRBV5-1 with TRBJ2-1; perhaps TRBD2 as D (5 bases). The CDR3 is made up of 15 amino acids. V lost 1 base, J lost 4 bases, and 12 bases lay in between. Per the germline V gene, CDR1 is SGHRS and CDR2 is YFSETQ. CDR3 sequence: CASSLRVGGYNEQFF. CDR3 DNA sequence: TGCGCCAGCAGCTTGAGGGTCGGCGGGTACAATGAGCAGTTCTTC.